The rows below give T cell receptor beta chains drawn from one sample of a study of memory CD4+ T cells and cytomegalovirus serostatus. TCRdb's table, derived via immunoSEQ multiplex PCR, lists solely in-frame clones and lacks some. The table has some 59,000 clones, approximately 78% seen once. Sequencing input: memory CD4+ T cells from blood. These TCRs come from an adult in good health and CMV-seronegative. Both conserved end residues are part of each CDR3. D genes are given only for firm matches. Expanded clones are given a class, and other clones once, few, many or no size at all.

d_call,v_call,clone_size,j_call,cdr3_aa,cdr3_nt
TRBD1,TRBV2,-,TRBJ2-7,CASSVGQATSYEQYF,TGTGCCAGCAGTGTAGGACAGGCGACATCCTACGAGCAGTACTTC
-,TRBV4-1,-,TRBJ1-2,CASSQVGADPRGYTF,TGCGCCAGCAGCCAAGTTGGGGCAGACCCTAGGGGCTACACCTTC
-,TRBV20-1,-,TRBJ2-7,CSATAAYEQYF,TGCAGTGCCACAGCCGCCTACGAGCAGTACTTC
-,TRBV30,-,TRBJ1-2,CAWSVGTAGSYGYTF,TGTGCCTGGAGTGTAGGTACGGCAGGGAGCTATGGCTACACCTTC
TRBD1,TRBV7-9,-,TRBJ2-6,CASSRTGAGANVLTF,TGTGCCAGCAGCCGGACAGGGGCTGGGGCCAACGTCCTGACTTTC
-,TRBV7-9,-,TRBJ2-3,CASSLLATSTDTQYF,TGTGCCAGCAGCTTACTTGCCACTAGCACAGATACGCAGTATTTT
-,TRBV10-1,once,TRBJ2-3,CASSVTGTGTQYF,TGCGCCAGCAGTGTGACGGGTACAGGAACGCAGTATTTT
-,TRBV5-6,-,TRBJ1-1,CASSPISTYEAFF,TGTGCCAGCAGCCCCATTTCCACCTATGAAGCTTTCTTT
TRBD2,TRBV23-1,few,TRBJ2-1,CASSQSKTSVPFSNEQFF,TGCGCCAGCAGTCAATCGAAGACTAGCGTCCCTTTCTCCAATGAGCAGTTCTTC
TRBD2,TRBV19,-,TRBJ2-3,CASSISPGLAVTDTQYF,TGTGCCAGTAGTATATCCCCGGGACTAGCGGTTACAGATACGCAGTATTTT
-,TRBV5-1,-,TRBJ2-5,CASSLGAVETQYF,TGCGCCAGCAGCCTTGGGGCAGTAGAGACCCAGTACTTC
TRBD1,TRBV19,-,TRBJ2-5,CASSTGQQETQYF,TGTGCCAGTAGTACGGGACAGCAAGAGACCCAGTACTTC
TRBD1,TRBV11-2,once,TRBJ2-3,CASSPGTDLSTDTQYF,TGTGCCAGCAGCCCGGGGACAGACCTAAGCACAGATACGCAGTATTTT
-,TRBV6-6,-,TRBJ2-5,CASRLPETQYF,TGTGCCAGCAGACTGCCGGAGACCCAGTACTTC
TRBD1,TRBV10-2,-,TRBJ1-2,CASSGTGDYGYTF,TGCGCCAGCAGTGGGACAGGCGACTATGGCTACACCTTC
-,TRBV19,-,TRBJ1-5,CASSIKGRSNQPQHF,TGTGCCAGTAGTATAAAGGGCAGAAGCAATCAGCCCCAGCATTTT
-,TRBV6-1,-,TRBJ2-1,CASSEDSGFAYNEQFF,TGTGCCAGCAGTGAAGATTCCGGGTTTGCCTACAATGAGCAGTTCTTC
TRBD2,TRBV11-2,few,TRBJ2-1,CASSLRVLAGVNEQFF,TGTGCCAGCAGCTTAAGAGTCCTAGCGGGGGTTAATGAGCAGTTCTTC
-,TRBV21-1,-,TRBJ2-7,CASSKDSYEQYF,TGTGCCAGCAGCAAGGACTCCTACGAGCAGTACTTC
-,TRBV7-9,-,TRBJ2-4,CASSLAPEAKNIQYF,TGTGCCAGCAGCTTAGCTCCGGAGGCCAAAAACATTCAGTACTTC
TRBD2,TRBV5-8,-,TRBJ2-1,CASRRGAGGSYNEQFF,TGTGCCAGCAGGCGGGGAGCGGGAGGGTCCTACAATGAGCAGTTCTTC
-,TRBV19,-,TRBJ1-3,CASSIEYISGNTIYF,TGTGCCAGTAGTATTGAGTACATCTCTGGAAACACCATATATTTT
TRBD1,TRBV5-1,-,TRBJ2-5,CASDATGGAGETQYF,TGCGCCAGCGATGCGACAGGGGGCGCCGGGGAGACCCAGTACTTC
-,TRBV7-2,-,TRBJ1-5,CASSVTGPNQPQHF,TGTGCCAGCAGCGTAACAGGACCCAATCAGCCCCAGCATTTT
TRBD1,TRBV9,few,TRBJ1-2,CASSSRQGADGYTF,TGTGCCAGCAGCTCTCGACAGGGGGCAGATGGCTACACCTTC
TRBD1,TRBV28,-,TRBJ2-3,CASSLFPGQGSEGDTQYF,TGTGCCAGCAGTTTGTTCCCGGGACAGGGTTCGGAAGGGGATACGCAGTATTTT
-,TRBV2,-,TRBJ1-3,CASGGLARNTIYF,TGTGCCAGCGGGGGATTAGCGAGAAACACCATATATTTT
-,TRBV29-1,medium-sized,TRBJ1-1,CSVDGGLLRTEAFF,TGCAGCGTTGATGGGGGACTACTGAGGACTGAAGCTTTCTTT
TRBD2,TRBV2,-,TRBJ2-6,CASSEDGPGAGRSGANVLTF,TGTGCCAGCAGTGAAGATGGGCCAGGAGCGGGGCGCTCTGGGGCCAACGTCCTGACTTTC
TRBD1,TRBV5-4,-,TRBJ2-7,CASSLGAGTASYEQYF,TGTGCCAGCAGCTTGGGGGCCGGGACAGCCTCCTACGAGCAGTACTTC
-,TRBV5-6,-,TRBJ2-2,CASSLGRTSNTGELFF,TGTGCCAGCAGCTTGGGCCGGACTTCGAACACCGGGGAGCTGTTTTTT
-,TRBV4-1,-,TRBJ2-2,CASHSRGELFF,TGCGCCAGCCATTCACGTGGGGAGCTGTTTTTT
TRBD1,TRBV18,few,TRBJ1-1,CASSSQGAGMNTEAFF,TGTGCCAGCTCGAGCCAGGGGGCGGGAATGAACACTGAAGCTTTCTTT
-,TRBV7-9,-,TRBJ1-4,CASSPGGATNEKLFF,TGTGCCAGCAGCCCCGGAGGGGCTACTAATGAAAAACTGTTTTTT
-,TRBV10-3,-,TRBJ1-3,CAIRRQYSGNTIYF,TGTGCCATCAGACGACAGTACTCTGGAAACACCATATATTTT
TRBD1,TRBV28,once,TRBJ2-7,CATNEQGPYEQYF,TGTGCCACAAACGAACAGGGGCCCTACGAGCAGTACTTC
-,TRBV7-3,-,TRBJ1-1,CASSYQGSTEAFF,TGTGCCAGCAGCTACCAGGGAAGCACTGAAGCTTTCTTT
TRBD1,TRBV7-3,-,TRBJ1-2,CASSTLGQAGYTF,TGTGCCAGCAGCACTTTGGGACAGGCTGGCTACACCTTC
-,TRBV6-1,-,TRBJ1-5,CASGNQPQHF,TGTGCCAGCGGAAATCAGCCCCAGCATTTT
-,TRBV5-1,-,TRBJ2-1,CASSAGGHYNEQFF,TGCGCCAGCAGCGCGGGTGGGCATTACAATGAGCAGTTCTTC
-,TRBV9,once,TRBJ2-1,CASSVLGLSYNEQFF,TGTGCCAGCAGCGTATTGGGGCTGTCCTACAATGAGCAGTTCTTC
TRBD2,TRBV6-5,-,TRBJ2-1,CASSRAGGPYNEQFF,TGTGCCAGCAGCAGAGCGGGAGGGCCCTACAATGAGCAGTTCTTC
-,TRBV28,-,TRBJ2-1,CASSRGAGRTYNEQFF,TGTGCCAGCAGCCGCGGGGCGGGACGCACCTACAATGAGCAGTTCTTC
TRBD2,TRBV15,few,TRBJ2-1,CATSRGGTTYNEQFF,TGTGCCACCAGCAGAGGCGGGACTACCTACAATGAGCAGTTCTTC
TRBD1,TRBV28,-,TRBJ1-4,CASSPRTGNEKLFF,TGTGCCAGCAGCCCCCGGACAGGGAACGAAAAACTGTTTTTT
-,TRBV15,-,TRBJ2-7,CATSRDRQEGKQYF,TGTGCCACCAGCAGAGATCGGCAGGAGGGCAAGCAGTACTTC
-,TRBV5-1,-,TRBJ2-7,CASSNGQHRGEQYF,TGCGCCAGCAGTAATGGGCAACATCGGGGCGAGCAGTACTTC
-,TRBV7-3,-,TRBJ1-2,CASSYRLSYGYTF,TGTGCCAGCAGCTACAGGTTGTCCTATGGCTACACCTTC
-,TRBV19,-,TRBJ1-5,CASSEGYQPQHF,TGTGCCAGTAGTGAAGGCTATCAGCCCCAGCATTTT